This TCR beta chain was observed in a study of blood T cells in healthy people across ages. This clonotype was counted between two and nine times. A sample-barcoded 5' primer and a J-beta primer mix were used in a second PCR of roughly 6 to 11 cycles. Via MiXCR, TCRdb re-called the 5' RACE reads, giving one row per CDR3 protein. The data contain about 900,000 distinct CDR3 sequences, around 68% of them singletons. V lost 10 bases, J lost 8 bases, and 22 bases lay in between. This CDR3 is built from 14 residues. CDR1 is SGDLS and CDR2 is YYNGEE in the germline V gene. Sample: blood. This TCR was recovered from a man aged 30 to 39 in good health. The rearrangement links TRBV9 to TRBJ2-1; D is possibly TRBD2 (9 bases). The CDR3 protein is CASSGGGGADEQFF. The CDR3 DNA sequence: TGTGCCTCCTCAGGGGGCGGGGGGGCCGATGAGCAGTTCTTC.